The TCR beta chain under discussion was sequenced for a study of shared clonotypes between healthy human individuals. In the study overall: Used for every donor were three CD4 naive, three CD4 memory, two CD8 naive and one CD8 memory plate.

Sequencing was performed with immunoSEQ multiplex PCR; in TCRdb, only in-frame clones are kept and a portion is missing. Altogether over 850,000 clones are present, about four fifths being singletons, with the ten largest covering 0.6% to 0.7%. Study results and limitations: In the sorted subsets, rarefaction showed sequencing was incomplete despite large depth. Memory subsets generally showed smaller estimated richness than naive subsets did.

V lost 1 base and J lost 0, with 1 base in between. Germline CDR1 SGHTA, CDR2 FQGNSA. The CDR3 length is 13 residues. With respect to this clone: Its antigen is currently unknown. Other DNA sequences within the sample encode an identical CDR3.

What was sequenced was memory CD4+ T cells from PBMCs. Specified subset: CD45RA-negative fraction. This receptor was taken from a man between 18 and 35 years old in good health. Some clones in this sample may be carry-over from other donors' samples. The V and J genes are TRBV7-2 and TRBJ2-1; no firm D call. The CDR3 nucleotides read TGTGCCAGCAGCTTAGTCTCCTACAATGAGCAGTTCTTC. It specifies CASSLVSYNEQFF.